Each of the 3 T cell receptor beta chains below was sequenced from the same sample in a study of shared T cell receptors in the human thymus. The method was immunoSEQ multiplex PCR; TCRdb's version includes in-frame clones alone and lacks a portion of them. Here the sample spans more than 550,000 clones, 87% being singletons. The same sample was also used in a study of human thymus T cells.

The sequenced material came from thymocytes. These receptor sequences come from a boy under two years old with a congenital heart defect.

The CDR3 nucleotides read TGTGCCATCAGTGAGTCGAATTTTTCAGGGGCTCGCTCTGGGGCCAACGTCCTGACTTTC. Amino acid sequence: CAISESNFSGARSGANVLTF. This rearrangement joins TRBV10-3 to TRBJ2-6; possible D gene TRBD1, 6 bases. The germline CDR1 and CDR2 sequences are ENHRY and SYGVKD. This CDR3 is built from 20 residues. V was cut by 0 bases and J by 0 bases, with 18 bases left in between.

This clone occurred once. The DNA for the CDR3 is TGTGCCATCTCGCTGTCGGGGGGGGCCTTCTACAATGAGCAGTTCTTC. Its translation is CAISLSGGAFYNEQFF. The chain joins TRBV7-9 to TRBJ2-1; TRBD2 matches 8 bases. J was trimmed by 3 bases and V by 10 bases; bases with no gene match: 14. This CDR3 region has 16 residues. Germline lookup yields CDR1 SEHNR and CDR2 FQNEAQ (reference sequence).

About this clone itself: The sample carries other DNA sequences with the same CDR3. CDR3: CASSLSGNEQFF. The DNA of the CDR3 is TGTGCCAGCAGTTTATCAGGAAATGAGCAGTTCTTC. V and J are TRBV28 and TRBJ2-1; no firm D call. Between the trimmed V and J ends, which lost 1 base and 7 bases, there was a span of 5 bases. This CDR3 is built from 12 residues. The V gene's germline CDR1 is MDHEN and CDR2 SYDVKM. The full variable domain, its missing parts supplied by reference TRBV28 and TRBJ2-1, is DVKVTQSSRYLVKRTGEKVFLECVQDMDHENMFWYRQDPGLGLRLIYFSYDVKMKEKGDIPEGYSVSREKKERFSLILESASTNQTSMYLCASSLSGNEQFFGPGTRLTVL.